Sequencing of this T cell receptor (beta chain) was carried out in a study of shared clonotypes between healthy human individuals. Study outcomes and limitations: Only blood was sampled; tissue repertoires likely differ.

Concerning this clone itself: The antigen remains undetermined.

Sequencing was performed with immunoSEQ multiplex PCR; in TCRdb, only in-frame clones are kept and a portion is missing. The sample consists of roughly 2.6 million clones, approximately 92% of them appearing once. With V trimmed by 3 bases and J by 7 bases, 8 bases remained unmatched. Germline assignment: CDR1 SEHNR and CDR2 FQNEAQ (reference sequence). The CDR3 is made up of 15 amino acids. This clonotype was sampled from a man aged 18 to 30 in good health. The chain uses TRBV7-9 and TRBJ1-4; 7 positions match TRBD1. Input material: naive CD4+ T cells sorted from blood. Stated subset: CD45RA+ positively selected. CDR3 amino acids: CASSFDRVVSEKLFF. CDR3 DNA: TGTGCCAGCAGCTTTGACAGGGTGGTTAGTGAAAAACTGTTTTTT.